Shown below are 17 T cell receptor beta chains from a single sample sequenced in a study of cytomegalovirus exposure and HLA in healthy donors. PCR used 60 Vbeta primers and 13 Jbeta primers. Method: immunoSEQ multiplex PCR; TCRdb's copy keeps in-frame clones and lacks some. The data show about 98,000 clones, with around 80% seen just once and approximately 1.5% held by the top ten. The sample consisted of PBMCs. Source of these receptors: a man in his forties or fifties in good health and CMV-seronegative.

The rearrangement links TRBV5-6 to TRBJ2-1; D unresolved. The germline V and J ends were trimmed by 2 bases and 8 bases, with 5 bases remaining between them. From germline, CDR1 is SGHDT and CDR2 YYEEEE. The length of the CDR3 is 11 residues. CDR3 sequence: CASSFLDEQFF. DNA for the CDR3: TGTGCCAGCAGCTTCTTAGATGAGCAGTTCTTC. The full variable domain, completed using reference TRBV5-6 and TRBJ2-1, is DAGVTQSPTHLIKTRGQQVTLRCSPKSGHDTVSWYQQALGQGPQFIFQYYEEEERQRGNFPDRFSGHQFPNYSSELNVNALLLGDSALYLCASSFLDEQFFGPGTRLTVL.

The chain combines TRBV9 with TRBJ1-6, with 7 bases identical to TRBD1. The CDR3 covers 14 residues. Looked up from germline, CDR1 is SGDLS and CDR2 is YYNGEE. The ends lost 4 bases at V and 12 bases at J; junction bases unmatched: 10. DNA for the CDR3: TGTGCCAGCAGCCCCGGACAGGCCCCCCGACCCCTCCACTTT. Translated: CASSPGQAPRPLHF.

CDR3 sequence: CATSRAGTNYGYTF. The CDR3 nucleotides are TGTGCCACCAGCAGAGCAGGGACTAACTATGGCTACACCTTC. The rearrangement uses TRBV15 and TRBJ1-2, with a tentative D call TRBD1 (5 bases). Trimming cost V 1 base and J 0 bases, with 6 bases left between them. The CDR3 runs to 14 residues. CDR1 and CDR2 (germline): LNHNV, YYDKDF (reference sequence).

The chain couples TRBV5-4 to TRBJ1-2, with no clear D. The V gene lost 0 bases and the J gene lost 0 bases, with 12 bases spanning the gap. Germline CDR1 reads SGHNT; CDR2 reads YYREEE (reference sequence). This CDR3 has 16 amino acids. CDR3: CASSLARGSANYGYTF. DNA of the CDR3: TGTGCCAGCAGCTTGGCCCGGGGATCTGCTAACTATGGCTACACCTTC.

As concerns this clone: A read error may account for a junction end that differs from germline. This sequence joins TRBV7-9 and TRBJ2-5, with 16 nucleotides matching TRBD2. The CDR3 is made up of 17 amino acids. Germline CDR1 is SEHNR and CDR2 is FQNEAQ (reference sequence). CDR3 coding DNA: TGTTCCAGCAGCCCGCCGGGACTAGCGGGGGGGCCCCCGACCCAGTACTTC. It translates to CSSSPPGLAGGPPTQYF. The variable domain in full, completed from reference TRBV7-9 and TRBJ2-5, reads DTGVSQNPRHKITKRGQNVTFRCDPISEHNRLYWYRQTLGQGPEFLTYFQNEAQLEKSRLLSDRFSAERPKGSFSTLEIQRTEQGDSAMYLCSSSPPGLAGGPPTQYFGPGTRLLVL.

This clone has a handful of counts. The chain uses TRBV15 and TRBJ1-4; D uncertain. Trimming cost V 0 bases and J 7 bases, with 15 bases left between them. Germline CDR1 reads LNHNV; CDR2 reads YYDKDF (reference sequence). CDR3 size: 16 residues. The CDR3 sequence: CATSRDAGRVSEKLFF. CDR3 bases: TGTGCCACCAGCAGAGATGCGGGTAGAGTGAGTGAAAAACTGTTTTTT.

The rearrangement links TRBV5-1 to TRBJ2-5; D unresolved. V shed 2 bases and J shed 0 bases, with 8 bases lying between them. Germline lookup yields CDR1 SGHRS and CDR2 YFSETQ. The length of the CDR3 is 14 residues. The CDR3 sequence: CASSFLQNQETQYF. DNA of the CDR3: TGCGCCAGCAGCTTCCTTCAGAACCAAGAGACCCAGTACTTC.

This sequence joins TRBV5-1 and TRBJ1-1, with 9 bases identical to TRBD1. The CDR3 has 14 residues. CDR1 is SGHRS and CDR2 is YFSETQ in the germline V gene. Trimming cost V 5 bases and J 5 bases; bases outside gene matches: 7. CDR3 nucleotide sequence: TGCGCCAGCAGACCGGACAGGGGAAGAACTGAAGCTTTCTTT. Translated: CASRPDRGRTEAFF.

The chain recombines TRBV7-8 with TRBJ1-2; D gene uncertain. Germline loops: CDR1 SGHVS, CDR2 FQNEAQ. The CDR3 covers 12 residues. The V end was cut by 4 bases, the J end by 5 bases, with 8 bases between. For the CDR3, the DNA is TGTGCCAGCAGCTCGACGGGATATGGCTACACCTTC. It codes for CASSSTGYGYTF. The full variable domain, with the rest looked up from reference TRBV7-8 and TRBJ1-2, is GAGVSQSPRYKVAKRGQDVALRCDPISGHVSLFWYQQALGQGPEFLTYFQNEAQLDKSGLPSDRFFAERPEGSVSTLKIQRTQQEDSAVYLCASSSTGYGYTFGSGTRLTVV.

This chain joins TRBV15 and TRBJ2-3, with D uncertain. The V end lost 0 bases, the J end lost 2 bases, and 3 bases lay between the germline ends. The CDR3 covers 13 residues. Germline values: CDR1 LNHNV, CDR2 YYDKDF (reference sequence). CDR3 protein: CATSRDLTDTQYF. Here the CDR3 DNA reads TGTGCCACCAGCAGAGATCTCACAGATACGCAGTATTTT. Together with reference TRBV15 and TRBJ2-3, the CDR3 gives the full variable domain: DAMVIQNPRYQVTQFGKPVTLSCSQTLNHNVMYWYQQKSSQAPKLLFHYYDKDFNNEADTPDNFQSRRPNTSFCFLDIRSPGLGDTAMYLCATSRDLTDTQYFGPGTRLTVL.

This clone was seen just once. The chain recombines TRBV5-1 with TRBJ1-1; the D is unclear. Germline V gives CDR1 SGHRS, CDR2 YFSETQ. The CDR3 consists of 14 residues. Trimming cost V 0 bases and J 2 bases, with 8 bases left between them. CDR3 protein: CASSLAGTNTEAFF. Written as DNA, the CDR3 is TGCGCCAGCAGCTTGGCAGGTACCAACACTGAAGCTTTCTTT. The complete variable domain, with remaining parts taken from reference TRBV5-1 and TRBJ1-1, reads KAGVTQTPRYLIKTRGQQVTLSCSPISGHRSVSWYQQTPGQGLQFLFEYFSETQRNKGNFPGRFSGRQFSNSRSEMNVSTLELGDSALYLCASSLAGTNTEAFFGQGTRLTVV.

The V and J genes are TRBV5-1 and TRBJ2-3; 8 positions agree with TRBD1. CDR1 and CDR2 from the germline V gene are SGHRS and YFSETQ. J was trimmed by 6 bases and V by 4 bases; bases with no gene match: 7. This CDR3 comprises 14 residues. In DNA form, the CDR3 reads TGCGCCAGCAGCCGGCGCACAGGGGGGGATACGCAGTATTTT. Its translation: CASSRRTGGDTQYF.

The chain uses TRBV7-9 and TRBJ1-4; 7 nucleotides align to TRBD1. This CDR3 spans 16 amino acids. Germline CDR1 reads SEHNR; CDR2 reads FQNEAQ (reference sequence). Losses at the gene ends were 0 bases for V and 5 bases for J; bases not matched to a gene: 6. Written as DNA, the CDR3 is TGTGCCAGCAGCTTAGCTCTAGGGGGCGGGAATGAAAAACTGTTTTTT. Translation gives CASSLALGGGNEKLFF. Drawing the rest from reference TRBV7-9 and TRBJ1-4, the complete variable domain is DTGVSQNPRHKITKRGQNVTFRCDPISEHNRLYWYRQTLGQGPEFLTYFQNEAQLEKSRLLSDRFSAERPKGSFSTLEIQRTEQGDSAMYLCASSLALGGGNEKLFFGSGTQLSVL.

The chain carries TRBV28 and TRBJ1-2; D remains ambiguous. The ends were cut back, 5 bases at V and 5 bases at J, with 3 bases in the middle. Germline loops: CDR1 MDHEN, CDR2 SYDVKM. The CDR3 length is 10 residues. CDR3 DNA: TGTGCCAGCAGTCGTTATGGCTACACCTTC. Residues: CASSRYGYTF.

The genes are TRBV7-6 and TRBJ1-1; weak D call: TRBD1 (6 bases). Germline assignment: CDR1 SGHVS and CDR2 FNYEAQ. CDR3 length: 15 residues. Trimming took off 1 base at V and 1 base at J, with 10 bases between the two ends. The CDR3 protein is CASSLEGHSNTEAFF. For the CDR3, the DNA is TGTGCCAGCAGCTTAGAGGGACATTCGAACACTGAAGCTTTCTTT. The variable domain in full, with the rest retrieved from reference TRBV7-6 and TRBJ1-1, is GAGVSQSPRYKVTKRGQDVALRCDPISGHVSLYWYRQALGQGPEFLTYFNYEAQQDKSGLPNDRFSAERPEGSISTLTIQRTEQRDSAMYRCASSLEGHSNTEAFFGQGTRLTVV.

This chain joins TRBV18 and TRBJ1-5; D not certain. Trimming removed 1 base from V and 7 bases from J, with 14 bases in between. Germline CDR1 reads KGHSH; CDR2 reads LQKENI. The CDR3 is 15 amino acids. The CDR3 spells CASSPRGKGSQPQHF. The CDR3 DNA follows: TGTGCCAGCTCACCACGAGGGAAGGGAAGCCAGCCCCAGCATTTT.

V gene TRBV5-1 combines with J gene TRBJ1-2; TRBD1 matches at 8 bases. Per the germline V gene, CDR1 is SGHRS and CDR2 is YFSETQ. The CDR3 length is 14 residues. V lost 4 bases, J lost 4 bases, and 6 bases stayed unmatched. For the CDR3, the DNA is TGCGCCAGCAGCACCTGGGACAGGAGCTATGGCTACACCTTC. The encoded protein is CASSTWDRSYGYTF.